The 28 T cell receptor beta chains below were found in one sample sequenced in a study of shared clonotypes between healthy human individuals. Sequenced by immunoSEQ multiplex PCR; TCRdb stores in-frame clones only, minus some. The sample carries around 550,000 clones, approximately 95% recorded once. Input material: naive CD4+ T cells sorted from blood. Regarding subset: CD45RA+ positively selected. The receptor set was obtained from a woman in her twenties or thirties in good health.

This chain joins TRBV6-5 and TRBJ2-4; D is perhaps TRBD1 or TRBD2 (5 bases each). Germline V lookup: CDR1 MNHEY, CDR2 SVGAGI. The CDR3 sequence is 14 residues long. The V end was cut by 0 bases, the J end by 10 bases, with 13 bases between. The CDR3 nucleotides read TGTGCCAGCAGTTACTCCGGGACGAGAGTTATTCAGTACTTC. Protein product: CASSYSGTRVIQYF.

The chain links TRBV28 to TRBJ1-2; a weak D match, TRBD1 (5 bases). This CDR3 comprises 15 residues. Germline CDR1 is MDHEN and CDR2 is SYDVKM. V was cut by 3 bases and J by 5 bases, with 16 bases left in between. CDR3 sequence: CASSFPSGRDYGYTF. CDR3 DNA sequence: TGTGCCAGCAGTTTTCCCTCGGGCAGGGATTATGGCTACACCTTC.

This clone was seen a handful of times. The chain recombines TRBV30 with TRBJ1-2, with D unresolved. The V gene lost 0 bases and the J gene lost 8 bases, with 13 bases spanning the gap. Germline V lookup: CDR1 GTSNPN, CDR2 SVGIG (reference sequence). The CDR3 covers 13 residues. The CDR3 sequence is CAWSVRESRGYTF. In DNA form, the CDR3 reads TGTGCCTGGAGTGTACGGGAGAGTCGGGGCTACACCTTC.

Here the CDR3 DNA reads TGTGCCAGCAGGGGATTATACGAGCAGTACTTC. This sequence encodes CASRGLYEQYF. The chain links TRBV6-1 to TRBJ2-7; unclear D gene. CDR3 size: 11 residues. CDR1 is MNHNS, CDR2 SASEGT, per germline. Trimming removed 6 bases at V and 4 bases at J, with 7 bases between.

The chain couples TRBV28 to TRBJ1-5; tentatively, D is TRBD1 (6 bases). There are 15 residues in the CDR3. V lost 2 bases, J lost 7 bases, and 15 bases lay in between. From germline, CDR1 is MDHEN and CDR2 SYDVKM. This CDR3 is CASSLITGGRQPQHF. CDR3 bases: TGTGCCAGCAGTTTAATTACGGGGGGCCGGCAGCCCCAGCATTTT.

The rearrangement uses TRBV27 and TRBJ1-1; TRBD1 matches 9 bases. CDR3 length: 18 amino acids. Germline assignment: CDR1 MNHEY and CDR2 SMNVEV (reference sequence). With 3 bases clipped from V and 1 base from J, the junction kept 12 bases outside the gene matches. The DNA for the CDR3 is TGTGCCAGCAGTTTCCGCAGGGGACAGGGATCGCAGAACACTGAAGCTTTCTTT. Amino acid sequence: CASSFRRGQGSQNTEAFF.

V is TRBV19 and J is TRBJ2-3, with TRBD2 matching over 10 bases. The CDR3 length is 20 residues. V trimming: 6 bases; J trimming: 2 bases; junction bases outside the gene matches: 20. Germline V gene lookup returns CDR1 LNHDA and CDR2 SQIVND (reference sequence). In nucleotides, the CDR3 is TGTGCCAGTAGAAAACGCGGGGTGTCATTAGCGGGAGGAGTCACAGATACGCAGTATTTT. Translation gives CASRKRGVSLAGGVTDTQYF.

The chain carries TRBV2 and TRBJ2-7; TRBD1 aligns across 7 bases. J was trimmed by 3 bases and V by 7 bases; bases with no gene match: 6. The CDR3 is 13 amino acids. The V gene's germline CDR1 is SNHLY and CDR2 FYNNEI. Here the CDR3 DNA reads TGTGCCAGCAACCGGGACAGCGGCTACGAGCAGTACTTC. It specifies CASNRDSGYEQYF. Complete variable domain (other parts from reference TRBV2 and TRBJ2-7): EPEVTQTPSHQVTQMGQEVILRCVPISNHLYFYWYRQILGQKVEFLVSFYNNEISEKSEIFDDQFSVERPDGSNFTLKIRSTKLEDSAMYFCASNRDSGYEQYFGPGTRLTVT.

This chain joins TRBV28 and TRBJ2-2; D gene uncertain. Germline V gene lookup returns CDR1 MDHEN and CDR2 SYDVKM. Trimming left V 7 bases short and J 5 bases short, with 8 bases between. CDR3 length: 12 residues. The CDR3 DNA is TGTGCCAGCACCGTGAGGACCGGGGAGCTGTTTTTT. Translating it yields CASTVRTGELFF. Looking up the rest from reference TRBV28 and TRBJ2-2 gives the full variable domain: DVKVTQSSRYLVKRTGEKVFLECVQDMDHENMFWYRQDPGLGLRLIYFSYDVKMKEKGDIPEGYSVSREKKERFSLILESASTNQTSMYLCASTVRTGELFFGEGSRLTVL.

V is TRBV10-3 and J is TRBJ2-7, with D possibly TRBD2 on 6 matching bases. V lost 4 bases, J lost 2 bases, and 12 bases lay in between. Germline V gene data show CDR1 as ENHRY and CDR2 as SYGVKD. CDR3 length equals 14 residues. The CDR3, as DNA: TGTGCCATCAGTGGGGAGGCAGTAACCTACGAGCAGTACTTC. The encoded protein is CAISGEAVTYEQYF.

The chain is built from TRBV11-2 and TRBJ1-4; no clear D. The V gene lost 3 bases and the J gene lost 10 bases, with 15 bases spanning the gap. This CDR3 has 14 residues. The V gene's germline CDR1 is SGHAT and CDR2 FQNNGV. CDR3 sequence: CASSFSLGEGKLFF. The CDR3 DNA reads TGTGCCAGCAGCTTCTCTCTCGGGGAGGGAAAACTGTTTTTT.

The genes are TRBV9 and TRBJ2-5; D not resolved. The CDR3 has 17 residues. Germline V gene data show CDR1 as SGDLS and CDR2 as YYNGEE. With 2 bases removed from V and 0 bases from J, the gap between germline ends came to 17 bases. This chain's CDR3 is CASSVGSMLRDQETQYF. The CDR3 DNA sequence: TGTGCCAGCAGCGTCGGCTCTATGTTACGGGACCAAGAGACCCAGTACTTC.

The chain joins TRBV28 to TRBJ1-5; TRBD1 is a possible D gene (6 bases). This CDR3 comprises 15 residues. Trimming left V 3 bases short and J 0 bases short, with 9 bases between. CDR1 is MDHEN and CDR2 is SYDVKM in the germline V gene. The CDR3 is CASSFPGHSNQPQHF. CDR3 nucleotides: TGTGCCAGCAGTTTTCCGGGACATAGCAATCAGCCCCAGCATTTT. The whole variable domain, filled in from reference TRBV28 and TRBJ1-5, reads DVKVTQSSRYLVKRTGEKVFLECVQDMDHENMFWYRQDPGLGLRLIYFSYDVKMKEKGDIPEGYSVSREKKERFSLILESASTNQTSMYLCASSFPGHSNQPQHFGDGTRLSIL.

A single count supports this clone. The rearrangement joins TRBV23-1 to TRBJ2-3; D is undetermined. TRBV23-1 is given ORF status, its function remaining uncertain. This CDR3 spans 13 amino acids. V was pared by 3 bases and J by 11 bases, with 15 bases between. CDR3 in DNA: TGCGCCAGCAGTCATCCCCTAGTCAATGGGCAGTATTTT. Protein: CASSHPLVNGQYF.

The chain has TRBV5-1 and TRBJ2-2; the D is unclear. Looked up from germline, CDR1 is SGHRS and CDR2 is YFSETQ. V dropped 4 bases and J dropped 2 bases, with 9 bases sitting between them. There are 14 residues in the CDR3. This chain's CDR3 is CASSRPINTGELFF. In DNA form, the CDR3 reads TGCGCCAGCAGCAGACCGATTAACACCGGGGAGCTGTTTTTT.

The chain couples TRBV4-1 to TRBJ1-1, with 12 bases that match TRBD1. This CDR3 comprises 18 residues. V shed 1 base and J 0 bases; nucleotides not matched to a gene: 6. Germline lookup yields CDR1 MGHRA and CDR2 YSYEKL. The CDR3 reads CASSQAPGQGAVNTEAFF. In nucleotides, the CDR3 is TGCGCCAGCAGCCAAGCCCCGGGACAGGGGGCGGTGAACACTGAAGCTTTCTTT.

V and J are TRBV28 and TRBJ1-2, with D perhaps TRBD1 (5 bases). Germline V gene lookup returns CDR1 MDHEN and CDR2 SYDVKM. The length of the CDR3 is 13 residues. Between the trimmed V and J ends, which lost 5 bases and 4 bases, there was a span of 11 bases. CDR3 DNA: TGTGCCAGCAGTCCCGGGGGTGTCTATGGCTACACCTTC. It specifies CASSPGGVYGYTF.

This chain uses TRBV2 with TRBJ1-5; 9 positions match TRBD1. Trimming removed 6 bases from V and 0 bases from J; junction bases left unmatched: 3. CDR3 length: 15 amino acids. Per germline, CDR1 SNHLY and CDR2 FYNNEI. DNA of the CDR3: TGTGCCAGCAGAGGGACAGGGACTAGCAATCAGCCCCAGCATTTT. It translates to CASRGTGTSNQPQHF.

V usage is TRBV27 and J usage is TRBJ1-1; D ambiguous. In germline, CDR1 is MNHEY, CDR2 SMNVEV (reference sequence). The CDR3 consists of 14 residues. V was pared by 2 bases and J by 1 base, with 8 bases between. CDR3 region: CASSLIGPNTEAFF. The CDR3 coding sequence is TGTGCCAGCAGTTTAATCGGACCGAACACTGAAGCTTTCTTT.

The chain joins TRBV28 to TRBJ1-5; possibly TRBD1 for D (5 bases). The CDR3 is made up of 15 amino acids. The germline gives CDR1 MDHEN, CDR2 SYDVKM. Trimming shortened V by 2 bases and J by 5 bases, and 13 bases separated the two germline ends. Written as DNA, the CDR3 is TGTGCCAGCAGTTTACCCGACAGCCAATATCAGCCCCAGCATTTT. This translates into CASSLPDSQYQPQHF.

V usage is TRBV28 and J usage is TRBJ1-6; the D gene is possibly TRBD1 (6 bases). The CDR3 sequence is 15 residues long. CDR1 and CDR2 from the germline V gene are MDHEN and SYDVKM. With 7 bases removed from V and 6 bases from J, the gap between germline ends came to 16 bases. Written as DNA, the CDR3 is TGTGCCAGCAACCCGACGGGCAGGGGTAATTCACCCCTCCACTTT. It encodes CASNPTGRGNSPLHF.

In DNA form, the CDR3 reads TGTGCCAGCAGCCCCCGTAGGGAAGATCAAGAGACCCAGTACTTC. Amino acid sequence: CASSPRREDQETQYF. The chain links TRBV13 to TRBJ2-5; D uncertain. V was trimmed by 5 bases and J by 2 bases, leaving 15 bases between them. CDR1 is PRHDT and CDR2 is FYEKMQ in the germline V gene (reference sequence). The CDR3 has 15 residues.

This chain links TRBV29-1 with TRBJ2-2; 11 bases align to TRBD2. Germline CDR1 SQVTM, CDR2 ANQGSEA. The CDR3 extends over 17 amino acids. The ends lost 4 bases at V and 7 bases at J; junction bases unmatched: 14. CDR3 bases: TGCAGCGTTGGGCTAGCGGGAGGTACACTCCAGATCGGGGAGCTGTTTTTT. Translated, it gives CSVGLAGGTLQIGELFF.

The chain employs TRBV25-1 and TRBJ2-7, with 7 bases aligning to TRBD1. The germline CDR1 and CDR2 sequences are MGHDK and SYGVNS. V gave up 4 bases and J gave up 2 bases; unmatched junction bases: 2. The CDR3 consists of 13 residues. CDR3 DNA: TGTGCCAGCAGTGCCACAGGGGCCTACGAGCAGTACTTC. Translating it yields CASSATGAYEQYF.

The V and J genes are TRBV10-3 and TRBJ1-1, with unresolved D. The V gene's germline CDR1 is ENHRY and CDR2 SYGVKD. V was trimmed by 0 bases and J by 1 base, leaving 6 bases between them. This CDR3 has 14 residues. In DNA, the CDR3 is TGTGCCATCAGTGAGTCGAAGGGGAACACTGAAGCTTTCTTT. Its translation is CAISESKGNTEAFF.

Here the CDR3 reads CASSPGYSYNEQFF. The CDR3 DNA reads TGTGCCAGCAGCCCGGGTTACTCCTACAATGAGCAGTTCTTC. The J gene is TRBJ2-1, the V gene TRBV7-2; no clear D. Germline CDR1 and CDR2: SGHTA and FQGNSA. The V end lost 5 bases, the J end lost 0 bases, and 8 bases lay between the germline ends. CDR3 length: 14 residues.

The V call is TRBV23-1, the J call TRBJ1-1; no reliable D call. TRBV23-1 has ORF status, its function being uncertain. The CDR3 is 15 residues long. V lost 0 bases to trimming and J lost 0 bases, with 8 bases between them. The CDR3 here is CASSQSGLMNTEAFF. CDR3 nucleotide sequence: TGCGCCAGCAGTCAATCGGGTCTCATGAACACTGAAGCTTTCTTT.

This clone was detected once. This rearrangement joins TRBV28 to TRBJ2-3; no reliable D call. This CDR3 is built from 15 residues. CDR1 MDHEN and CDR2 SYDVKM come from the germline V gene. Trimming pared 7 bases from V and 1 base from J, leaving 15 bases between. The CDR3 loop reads CASNSPTVGTDTQYF. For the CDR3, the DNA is TGTGCCAGCAATTCACCCACAGTGGGCACAGATACGCAGTATTTT.